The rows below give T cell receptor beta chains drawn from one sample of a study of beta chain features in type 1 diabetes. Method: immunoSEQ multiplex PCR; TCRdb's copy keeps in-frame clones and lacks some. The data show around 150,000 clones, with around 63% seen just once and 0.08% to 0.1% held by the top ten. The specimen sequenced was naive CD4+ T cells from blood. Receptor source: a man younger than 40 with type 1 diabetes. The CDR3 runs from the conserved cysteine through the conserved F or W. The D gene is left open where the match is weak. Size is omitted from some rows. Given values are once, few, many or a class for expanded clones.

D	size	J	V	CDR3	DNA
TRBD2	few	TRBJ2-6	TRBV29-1	CSVNGASGRTGANVLTF	TGCAGCGTTAATGGGGCTAGCGGGAGAACTGGGGCCAACGTCCTGACTTTC
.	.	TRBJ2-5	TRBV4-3	CASSQELKETQYF	TGCGCCAGCAGCCAAGAACTAAAAGAGACCCAGTACTTC
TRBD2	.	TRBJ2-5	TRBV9	CASSVGISGVETQYF	TGTGCCAGCAGCGTAGGGATTAGCGGGGTAGAGACCCAGTACTTC
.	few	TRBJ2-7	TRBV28	CASSSLQAPYEQYF	TGTGCCAGCAGTTCGTTGCAGGCCCCCTACGAGCAGTACTTC
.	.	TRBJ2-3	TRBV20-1	CSARVTHGSYF	TGCAGTGCTAGGGTAACACATGGGTCGTATTTT
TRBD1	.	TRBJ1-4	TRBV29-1	CSVGGTGHEKLFF	TGCAGCGTTGGAGGGACAGGGCATGAAAAACTGTTTTTT
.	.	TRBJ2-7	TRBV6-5	CASSRQSGVEQYF	TGTGCCAGCAGTAGACAGTCGGGGGTGGAGCAGTACTTC
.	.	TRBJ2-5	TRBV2	CASSTRGETQYF	TGTGCCAGCAGCACCAGGGGAGAGACCCAGTACTTC
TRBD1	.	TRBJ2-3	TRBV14	CASSRDRGGTDTQYF	TGTGCCAGCAGCCGAGACAGGGGAGGTACAGATACGCAGTATTTT
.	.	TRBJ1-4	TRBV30	CAWTRQAQGKLFF	TGTGCCTGGACGAGGCAGGCCCAGGGGAAACTGTTTTTT
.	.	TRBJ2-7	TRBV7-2	CASSLGGDLSSYEQYF	TGTGCCAGCAGCTTAGGGGGGGACCTCAGCTCCTACGAGCAGTACTTC
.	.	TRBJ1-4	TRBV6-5	CASSFGHNEKLFF	TGTGCCAGCAGTTTCGGCCACAATGAAAAACTGTTTTTT
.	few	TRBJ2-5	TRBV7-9	CACDRGQETQYF	TGTGCCTGCGATAGGGGGCAAGAGACCCAGTACTTC
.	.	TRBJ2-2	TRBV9	CASSVEPRNTGELFF	TGTGCCAGCAGCGTAGAGCCCAGAAACACCGGGGAGCTGTTTTTT
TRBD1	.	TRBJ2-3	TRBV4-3	CASSPQGQGNTDTQYF	TGCGCCAGCAGCCCCCAGGGACAGGGGAACACAGATACGCAGTATTTT
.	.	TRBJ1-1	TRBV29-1	CSVQKNTEAFF	TGCAGCGTTCAGAAGAACACTGAAGCTTTCTTT
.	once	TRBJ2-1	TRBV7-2	CASSPDRTPYNEQFF	TGTGCCAGCAGCCCCGACAGGACACCTTACAATGAGCAGTTCTTC
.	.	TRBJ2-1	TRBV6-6	CAAPPPPGSSYNEQFF	TGTGCCGCTCCACCCCCTCCAGGGAGCTCCTACAATGAGCAGTTCTTC
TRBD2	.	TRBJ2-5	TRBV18	CASSPRTSRETQYF	TGTGCCAGCTCACCAAGGACTAGTCGAGAGACCCAGTACTTC
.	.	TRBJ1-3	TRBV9	CASSVAGQSSGNTIYF	TGTGCCAGCAGCGTAGCGGGACAAAGCTCTGGAAACACCATATATTTT
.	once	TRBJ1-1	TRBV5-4	CASSRRDTPEAFF	TGTGCCAGCAGTCGCCGGGACACCCCTGAAGCTTTCTTT
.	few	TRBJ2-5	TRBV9	CASSVGYQETQYF	TGTGCCAGCAGCGTGGGCTACCAAGAGACCCAGTACTTC
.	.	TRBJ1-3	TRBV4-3	CASSQVTSGNTIYF	TGCGCCAGCAGCCAAGTGACTAGTGGAAACACCATATATTTT
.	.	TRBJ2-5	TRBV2	CASSEVTRISQYF	TGTGCCAGCAGTGAAGTGACTAGAATTTCCCAGTACTTC
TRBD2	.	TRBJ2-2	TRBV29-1	CSVELHRDYNTGELFF	TGCAGCGTCGAATTACACCGGGACTACAACACCGGGGAGCTGTTTTTT
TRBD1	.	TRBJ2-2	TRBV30	CAWSVGTGAGELFF	TGTGCCTGGAGTGTAGGGACAGGGGCCGGGGAGCTGTTTTTT
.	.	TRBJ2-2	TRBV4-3	CASSQDQRRTGELFF	TGCGCCAGCAGCCAAGATCAGCGACGTACCGGGGAGCTGTTTTTT
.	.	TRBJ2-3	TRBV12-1	CASSLDGTSSDTQYF	TGTGCCAGCAGCCTCGACGGGACTAGCAGCGATACGCAGTATTTT
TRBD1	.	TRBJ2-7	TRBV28	CASSIFGTVYEQYF	TGTGCCAGCAGCATATTCGGGACAGTTTACGAGCAGTACTTC
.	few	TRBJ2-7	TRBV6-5	CARPDPGAYEQYF	TGTGCCAGACCGGACCCCGGCGCCTACGAGCAGTACTTC
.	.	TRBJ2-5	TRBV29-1	CSAAHTPTRETQYF	TGCAGCGCTGCCCATACCCCGACGAGAGAGACCCAGTACTTC
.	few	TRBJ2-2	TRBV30	CAWTSGNTGELFF	TGTGCCTGGACCAGCGGGAACACCGGGGAGCTGTTTTTT
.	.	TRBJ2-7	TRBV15	CATSIHGMVYEQYF	TGTGCCACCAGCATTCATGGTATGGTTTACGAGCAGTACTTC
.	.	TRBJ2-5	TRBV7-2	CASSWAKQETQYF	TGTGCCAGCAGCTGGGCAAAACAAGAGACCCAGTACTTC
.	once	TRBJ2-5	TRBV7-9	CASSNTEETQYF	TGTGCCAGCAGCAATACCGAAGAGACCCAGTACTTC
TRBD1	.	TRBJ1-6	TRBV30	CAWSGDRGFAPSLNSPLHF	TGTGCCTGGAGTGGGGACAGGGGGTTCGCCCCCTCATTGAATTCACCCCTCCACTTT
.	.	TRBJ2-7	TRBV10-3	CAISGGEGEQYF	TGTGCCATCAGTGGAGGCGAAGGCGAGCAGTACTTC
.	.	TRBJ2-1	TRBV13	CASSPPGVAYNEQFF	TGTGCCAGCAGCCCCCCGGGGGTGGCCTACAATGAGCAGTTCTTC
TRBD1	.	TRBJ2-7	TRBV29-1	CSVRTGPYEQYF	TGCAGCGTAAGGACAGGACCCTACGAGCAGTACTTC
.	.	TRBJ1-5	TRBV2	CASSLDLSNQPQHF	TGTGCCAGCAGTTTGGACCTTAGCAATCAGCCCCAGCATTTT
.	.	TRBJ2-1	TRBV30	CAWSGGYNEQFF	TGTGCCTGGAGTGGAGGTTACAATGAGCAGTTCTTC
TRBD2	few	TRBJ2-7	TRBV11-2	CATRELAGGYEQYF	TGTGCCACCCGGGAGCTAGCGGGGGGGTACGAGCAGTACTTC
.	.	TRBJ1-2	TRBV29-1	CSVVGVTGYTF	TGCAGCGTTGTAGGTGTGACCGGCTACACCTTC
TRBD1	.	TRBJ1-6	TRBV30	CAWSGTGYNSPLHF	TGTGCCTGGAGTGGGACAGGCTATAATTCACCCCTCCACTTT
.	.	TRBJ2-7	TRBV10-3	CAISSGPDEQYF	TGTGCCATCTCGTCCGGGCCCGACGAGCAGTACTTC
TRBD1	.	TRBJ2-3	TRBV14	CASSRRGPSTDTQYF	TGTGCCAGCAGCCGCAGGGGGCCTAGCACAGATACGCAGTATTTT
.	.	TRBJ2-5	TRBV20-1	CGFFNGETQYF	TGCGGCTTTTTCAATGGGGAGACCCAGTACTTC
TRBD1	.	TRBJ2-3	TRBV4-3	CASSQETGDTQYF	TGCGCCAGCAGCCAAGAGACAGGGGATACGCAGTATTTT
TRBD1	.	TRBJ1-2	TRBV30	CAWSVTGVGYTF	TGTGCCTGGAGTGTAACAGGGGTAGGCTACACCTTC
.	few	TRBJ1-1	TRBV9	CASSLTSGTEAFF	TGTGCCAGCAGCCTCACTAGCGGCACTGAAGCTTTCTTT
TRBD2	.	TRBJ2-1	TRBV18	CASSPQLAGPYNEQFF	TGTGCCAGCTCACCACAACTAGCGGGTCCTTACAATGAGCAGTTCTTC
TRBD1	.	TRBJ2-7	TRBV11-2	CASSLDLGTGGYEQYF	TGTGCCAGCAGCTTAGACCTCGGCACAGGGGGGTACGAGCAGTACTTC
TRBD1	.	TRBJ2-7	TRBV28	CASSRGWVSYEQYF	TGTGCCAGCAGCAGGGGGTGGGTATCCTACGAGCAGTACTTC
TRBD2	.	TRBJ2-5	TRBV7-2	CASSFSIAGDWVTQYF	TGTGCCAGCAGCTTTAGTATAGCGGGGGATTGGGTAACCCAGTACTTC
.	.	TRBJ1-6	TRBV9	CASSGNVFNSPLHF	TGTGCCAGCAGCGGGAATGTCTTCAATTCACCCCTCCACTTT
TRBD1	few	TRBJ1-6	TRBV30	CAWGRQGYSPLHF	TGTGCCTGGGGGAGACAGGGGTATTCACCCCTCCACTTT